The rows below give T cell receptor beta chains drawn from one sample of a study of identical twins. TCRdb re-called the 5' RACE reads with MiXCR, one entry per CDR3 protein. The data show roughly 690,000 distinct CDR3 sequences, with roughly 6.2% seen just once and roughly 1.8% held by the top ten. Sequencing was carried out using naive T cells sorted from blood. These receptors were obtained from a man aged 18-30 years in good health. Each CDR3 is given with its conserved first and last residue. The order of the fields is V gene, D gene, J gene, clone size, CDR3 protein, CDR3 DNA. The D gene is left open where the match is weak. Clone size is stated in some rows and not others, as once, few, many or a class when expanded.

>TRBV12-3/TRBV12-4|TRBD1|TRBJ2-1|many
CASSHGQGANEQFF
TGTGCCAGCAGCCATGGACAGGGGGCGAATGAGCAGTTCTTC
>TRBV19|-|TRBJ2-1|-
CASSILSRFNEQFF
TGTGCCAGTAGTATATTATCGAGGTTTAATGAGCAGTTCTTC
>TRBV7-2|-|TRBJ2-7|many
CASSGGGYYEQYF
TGTGCCAGCAGCGGGGGTGGGTACTACGAGCAGTACTTC
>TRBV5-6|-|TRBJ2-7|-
CASSSYGETYEQYF
TGTGCCAGCAGCTCCTACGGGGAGACCTACGAGCAGTACTTC
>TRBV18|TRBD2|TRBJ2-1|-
CASSPPSGMGWEQFF
TGTGCCAGCTCACCACCCAGCGGGATGGGTTGGGAGCAGTTCTTC
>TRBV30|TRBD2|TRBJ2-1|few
CAWSVGLAGYEQFF
TGTGCCTGGAGTGTAGGGCTAGCGGGCTATGAGCAGTTCTTC
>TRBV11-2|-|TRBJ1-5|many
CASSLEAGSNQPQHF
TGCGCCAGCAGCTTGGAGGCGGGTAGCAATCAGCCCCAGCATTTT
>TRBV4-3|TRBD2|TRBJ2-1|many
CASSHAGASNEQFF
TGCGCCAGCAGCCACGCGGGAGCCTCCAATGAGCAGTTCTTC
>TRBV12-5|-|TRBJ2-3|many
CASSKRDTDTQYF
TGTGCTAGTAGTAAGAGGGACACAGATACGCAGTATTTT
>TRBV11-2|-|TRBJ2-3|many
CASSGLARTDTQYF
TGTGCCAGTTCTGGACTGGCTCGCACAGATACGCAGTATTTT
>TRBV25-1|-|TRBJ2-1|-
CASIGGWNEQFF
TGTGCCAGCATCGGAGGTTGGAATGAGCAGTTCTTC
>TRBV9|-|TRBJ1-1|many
CASSVGYQGAFF
TGTGCCAGCAGCGTAGGCTATCAGGGAGCTTTCTTT
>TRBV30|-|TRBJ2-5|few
CAWTQGHQETQYF
TGTGCCTGGACTCAGGGGCACCAAGAGACCCAGTACTTC
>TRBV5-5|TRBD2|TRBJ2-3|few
CASTLSGRAGDTQYF
TGTGCCAGCACCCTTAGCGGGAGGGCCGGTGATACGCAGTATTTT
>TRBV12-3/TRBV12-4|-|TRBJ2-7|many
CASSLGRGQDEQYF
TGTGCCAGCAGCTTGGGAAGGGGTCAAGACGAGCAGTACTTC
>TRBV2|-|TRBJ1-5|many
CASSVGLGNQPQHF
TGTGCCAGCAGTGTGGGGCTAGGCAATCAGCCCCAGCATTTT
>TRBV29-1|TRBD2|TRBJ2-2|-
CSVVLAGMNTGELFF
TGCAGCGTTGTTCTAGCGGGCATGAACACCGGGGAGCTGTTTTTT
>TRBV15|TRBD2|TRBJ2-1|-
CATSRLAGGRNEQFF
TGTGCCACCAGCAGGCTAGCGGGAGGGCGCAATGAGCAGTTCTTC
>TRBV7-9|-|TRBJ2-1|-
CASSLLALSYNEQFF
TGTGCCAGCAGCTTACTAGCGCTATCCTACAATGAGCAGTTCTTC
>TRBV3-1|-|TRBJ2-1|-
CASRPTFYSRISSYNEQFF
TGTGCCAGCAGGCCTACTTTTTATTCCCGGATTAGCTCCTACAATGAGCAGTTCTTC
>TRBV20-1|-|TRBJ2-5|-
CSARFWGLGETQYF
TGCAGTGCTAGGTTCTGGGGACTTGGGGAGACCCAGTACTTC
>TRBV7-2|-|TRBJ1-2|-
CASSLVGAGNYGYTF
TGTGCCAGCAGCTTAGTTGGGGCCGGCAACTATGGCTACACCTTC
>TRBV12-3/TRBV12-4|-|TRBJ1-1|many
CASKISGSQNTEAFF
TGTGCCAGCAAAATCTCGGGGAGCCAGAACACTGAAGCTTTCTTT
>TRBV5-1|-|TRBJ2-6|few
CASSLEDRANVLTF
TGCGCCAGCAGCTTGGAGGACCGGGCCAACGTCCTGACTTTC
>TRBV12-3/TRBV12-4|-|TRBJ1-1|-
CASSLVDRPNTEAFF
TGTGCCAGCAGTTTAGTGGATAGGCCTAACACTGAAGCTTTCTTT
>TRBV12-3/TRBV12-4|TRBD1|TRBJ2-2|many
CASIQGDTGELFF
TGTGCCAGCATCCAGGGGGACACCGGGGAGCTGTTTTTT
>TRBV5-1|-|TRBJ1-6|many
CASSSKDRDNYNSPLHF
TGCGCCAGCAGCTCGAAGGACCGGGACAACTATAATTCACCCCTCCACTTT
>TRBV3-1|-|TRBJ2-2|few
CASSRSGPRNTGELFF
TGTGCCAGCAGCCGCTCCGGTCCCAGGAACACCGGGGAGCTGTTTTTT
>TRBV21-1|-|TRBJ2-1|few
CASRSAPDRGRDEQFF
TGTGCCAGCCGTTCGGCCCCGGACAGGGGGAGGGATGAGCAGTTCTTC
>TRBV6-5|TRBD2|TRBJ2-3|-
CASSYSSSRGGTDTQYF
TGTGCCAGCAGTTACTCGAGTAGCCGGGGGGGCACAGATACGCAGTATTTT
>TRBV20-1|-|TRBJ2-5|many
CSASGSVRMETQYF
TGCAGTGCTAGTGGGAGCGTTCGGATGGAGACCCAGTACTTC
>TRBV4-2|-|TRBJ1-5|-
CASSQGPEGSNQPQHF
TGTGCCAGCAGCCAAGGCCCCGAGGGGAGCAATCAGCCCCAGCATTTT
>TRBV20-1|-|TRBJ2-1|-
CSASRRMTGSSYNEQFF
TGCAGTGCTAGCCGGAGAATGACAGGAAGCTCCTACAATGAGCAGTTCTTC
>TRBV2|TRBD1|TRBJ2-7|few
CASGPVTGGSYEQYF
TGTGCCAGCGGACCAGTGACAGGGGGAAGTTACGAGCAGTACTTC
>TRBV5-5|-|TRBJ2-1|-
CASYYYDNEQFF
TGTGCCAGTTACTACTACGACAATGAGCAGTTCTTC
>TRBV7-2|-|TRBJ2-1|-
CASSLGGVANEQFF
TGTGCCAGCAGCTTAGGGGGTGTGGCCAATGAGCAGTTCTTC
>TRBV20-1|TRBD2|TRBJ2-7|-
CRARASGTYEQYF
TGCCGTGCTAGAGCGAGCGGGACCTACGAGCAGTACTTC
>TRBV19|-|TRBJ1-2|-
CASRGTGFFYGYTF
TGTGCCAGTAGGGGAACAGGGTTCTTCTATGGCTACACCTTC
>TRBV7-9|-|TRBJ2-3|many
CASSHPGDTQYF
TGTGCCAGCAGTCATCCAGGAGATACGCAGTATTTT
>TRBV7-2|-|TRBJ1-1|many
CASSFGLEAFF
TGTGCCAGCAGCTTTGGGCTAGAAGCTTTCTTT
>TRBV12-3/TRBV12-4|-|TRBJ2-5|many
CASSLRTEETQYF
TGTGCCAGCAGTCTCCGGACAGAAGAGACCCAGTACTTC
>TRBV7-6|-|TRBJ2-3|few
CAIRGDKLGDTQYF
TGTGCCATTCGGGGGGACAAATTAGGAGATACGCAGTATTTT
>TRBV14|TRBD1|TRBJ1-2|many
CASSLLRGHGYTF
TGTGCCAGCAGCCTATTAAGGGGGCACGGCTACACCTTC
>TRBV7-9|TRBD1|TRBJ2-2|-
CASSLGKMDRDRF
TGTGCCAGCAGCTTAGGGAAGATGGACAGGGACCGTTTT
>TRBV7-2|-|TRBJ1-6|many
CASSLRQNNSPLHF
TGTGCCAGCAGCTTAAGGCAGAATAATTCACCCCTCCACTTT
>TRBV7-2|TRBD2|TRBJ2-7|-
CASTSGLAGLEQYF
TGTGCCAGCACCTCGGGACTAGCGGGTCTCGAGCAGTACTTC
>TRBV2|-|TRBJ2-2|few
CASSRWYRQTNTGELFF
TGTGCCAGCAGTCGGTGGTATAGACAGACTAACACCGGGGAGCTGTTTTTT
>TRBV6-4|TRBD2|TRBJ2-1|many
CASSESGGNNEQFF
TGTGCCAGCAGTGAAAGCGGGGGAAACAATGAGCAGTTCTTC
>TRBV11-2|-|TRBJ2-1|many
CASSLERAVYNEQFF
TGTGCCAGCAGCTTAGAGCGGGCTGTCTACAATGAGCAGTTCTTC
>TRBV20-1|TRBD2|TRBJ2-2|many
CSASFSGRAGLSAGELFF
TGCAGTGCTAGTTTTAGCGGGAGGGCCGGGTTATCGGCCGGGGAGCTGTTTTTT
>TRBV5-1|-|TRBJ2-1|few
CASSLTGVDHEQFF
TGCGCCAGCAGCTTGACGGGAGTGGACCATGAGCAGTTCTTC
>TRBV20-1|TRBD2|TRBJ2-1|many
CSAEGLGSYNEQFF
TGCAGTGCTGAAGGACTAGGGTCCTACAATGAGCAGTTCTTC
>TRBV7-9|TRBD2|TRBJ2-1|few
CASSQQRGGTYNEQFF
TGTGCCAGCAGCCAACAGCGGGGAGGTACCTACAATGAGCAGTTCTTC
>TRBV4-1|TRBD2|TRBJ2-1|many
CASSQVGRPTYNEQFF
TGCGCCAGCAGCCAAGTCGGGAGGCCAACCTACAATGAGCAGTTCTTC
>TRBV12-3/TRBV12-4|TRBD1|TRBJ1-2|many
CASSAPRGQQNGYTF
TGTGCCAGCAGTGCGCCCCGGGGACAGCAAAATGGCTACACCTTC
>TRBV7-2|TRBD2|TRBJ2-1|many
CASSLALLGGLSTEQFF
TGTGCCAGCAGCTTAGCGCTCCTGGGGGGACTATCTACTGAGCAGTTCTTC
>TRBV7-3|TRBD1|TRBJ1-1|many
CASSPDRASAEAFF
TGTGCCAGCAGCCCCGACAGGGCGTCGGCTGAAGCTTTCTTT
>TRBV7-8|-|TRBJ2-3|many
CASSSLGPSTDTQYF
TGTGCCAGCAGCTCCCTAGGTCCTAGCACAGATACGCAGTATTTT
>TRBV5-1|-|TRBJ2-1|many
CASSLGLATSSYNEQFF
TGCGCCAGCAGCCTTGGGCTAGCGACCAGCTCCTACAATGAGCAGTTCTTC
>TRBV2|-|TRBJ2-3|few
CASSVGPIAPDTQYF
TGTGCCAGCAGTGTGGGGCCAATCGCCCCAGATACGCAGTATTTT